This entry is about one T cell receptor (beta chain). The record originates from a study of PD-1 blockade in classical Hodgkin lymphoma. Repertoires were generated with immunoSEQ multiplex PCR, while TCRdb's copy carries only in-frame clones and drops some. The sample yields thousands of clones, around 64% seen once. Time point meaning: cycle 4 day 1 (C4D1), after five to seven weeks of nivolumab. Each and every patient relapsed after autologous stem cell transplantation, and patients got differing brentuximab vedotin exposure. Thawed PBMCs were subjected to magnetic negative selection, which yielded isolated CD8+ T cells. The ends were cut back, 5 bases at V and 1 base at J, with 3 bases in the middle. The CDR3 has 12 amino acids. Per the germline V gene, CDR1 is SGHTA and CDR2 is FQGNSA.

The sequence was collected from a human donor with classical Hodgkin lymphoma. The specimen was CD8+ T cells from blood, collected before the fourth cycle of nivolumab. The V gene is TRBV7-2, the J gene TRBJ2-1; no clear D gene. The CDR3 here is CASSGSYNEQFF. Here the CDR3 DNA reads TGTGCCAGCAGCGGTTCCTACAATGAGCAGTTCTTC.